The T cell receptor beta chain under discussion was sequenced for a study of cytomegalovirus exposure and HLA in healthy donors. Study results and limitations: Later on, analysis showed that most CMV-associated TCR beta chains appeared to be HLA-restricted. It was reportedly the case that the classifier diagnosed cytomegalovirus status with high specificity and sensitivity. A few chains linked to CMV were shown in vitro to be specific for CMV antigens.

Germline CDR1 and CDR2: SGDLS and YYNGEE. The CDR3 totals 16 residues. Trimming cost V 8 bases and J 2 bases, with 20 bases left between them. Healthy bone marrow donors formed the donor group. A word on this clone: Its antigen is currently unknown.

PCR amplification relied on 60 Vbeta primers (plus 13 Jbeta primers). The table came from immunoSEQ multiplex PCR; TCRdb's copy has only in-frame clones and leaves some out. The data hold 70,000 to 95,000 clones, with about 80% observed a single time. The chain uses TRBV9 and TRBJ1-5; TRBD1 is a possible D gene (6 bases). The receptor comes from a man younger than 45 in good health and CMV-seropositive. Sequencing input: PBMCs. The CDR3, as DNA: TGTGCCAGTAGTAGGGGGGGCCAGGGTGGCAATCAGCCCCAGCATTTT. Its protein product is CASSRGGQGGNQPQHF.